This T cell receptor beta chain was sequenced during a study of human T cells and chemical hapten exposure. Stated time point: pre-sensitization, week 0. Documented treatment: therapeutic diphenylcyclopropenone sensitization with weekly scalp DPC. In the authors' methods: Individual samples carried between roughly 20,000 and 690,600 TCRs, with 85,000 to 100,000 as the median. TCRdb used MiXCR to reprocess the RACE reads, holding one entry per CDR3 protein. These V and J calls originate from TCRdb's pipeline instead of the authors' own analysis. The top ten hold about 8.7% of the sample, which has approximately 370,000 distinct CDR3 sequences, roughly 6% seen once. The source of this sequence is a young woman with alopecia areata. Some clones in this sample may be carry-over from other donors' samples. Sequenced here: whole blood, sampled in connection with sensitization to the hapten diphenylcyclopropenone (DPC).

This chain's CDR3 is CASIPGQGITEAFF. The CDR3 nucleotides are TGTGCCAGCATCCCGGGACAGGGGATCACTGAAGCTTTCTTT. This rearrangement joins TRBV12-3 or TRBV12-4 to TRBJ1-1; 10 bases line up with TRBD1. This CDR3 contains 14 residues. The ends lost 7 bases at V and 4 bases at J; junction bases unmatched: 6.